A selection of T cell receptor beta chains follows, all from one sample in a study of PD-L1 blockade in urothelial cancer. Measured with immunoSEQ multiplex PCR; TCRdb has only the in-frame clones, and not every one. Altogether tens of thousands of clones are present, 85% to 90% being singletons, with the ten largest covering around 2%. This sample comprised PBMCs, obtained around atezolizumab (anti-PD-L1) treatment. The source is a man aged 55 to 70 with urothelial cancer. Both conserved end residues are part of each CDR3. The order of the fields is V gene, J gene, D gene, clone size, CDR3 protein, CDR3 DNA. A D gene is named only where the DNA matches it firmly. Rows may omit the clone size; those that give it use once, few, many or a size class.

V gene: TRBV19
J gene: TRBJ2-6
D gene: .
clone size: .
CDR3 protein: CASIDQGSGANVLTF
CDR3 DNA: TGTGCCAGTATTGACCAGGGCTCTGGGGCCAACGTCCTGACTTTC

V gene: TRBV5-4
J gene: TRBJ2-7
D gene: TRBD1
clone size: .
CDR3 protein: CATRPHNRGAYEQYF
CDR3 DNA: TGTGCCACCCGACCGCACAACAGGGGCGCCTACGAGCAGTACTTC

V gene: TRBV6-1
J gene: TRBJ1-4
D gene: .
clone size: .
CDR3 protein: CASSEIQQADEKLFF
CDR3 DNA: TGTGCCAGCAGTGAAATTCAACAGGCGGATGAAAAACTGTTTTTT

V gene: TRBV2
J gene: TRBJ2-7
D gene: TRBD1
clone size: .
CDR3 protein: CASTGQGSYEQYF
CDR3 DNA: TGTGCCAGCACGGGACAGGGCTCCTACGAGCAGTACTTC

V gene: TRBV5-5
J gene: TRBJ2-3
D gene: .
clone size: .
CDR3 protein: CASSLGVSTDTQYF
CDR3 DNA: TGTGCCAGCAGCTTGGGCGTAAGCACAGATACGCAGTATTTT

V gene: TRBV6-6
J gene: TRBJ2-7
D gene: TRBD1
clone size: .
CDR3 protein: CASSYGDRAYEQYF
CDR3 DNA: TGTGCCAGCAGTTACGGGGACAGGGCCTACGAGCAGTACTTC

V gene: TRBV30
J gene: TRBJ1-5
D gene: TRBD1
clone size: .
CDR3 protein: CAWSRGREQPQHF
CDR3 DNA: TGTGCCTGGAGTAGGGGGCGCGAGCAGCCCCAGCATTTT

V gene: TRBV11-2
J gene: TRBJ2-1
D gene: TRBD2
clone size: .
CDR3 protein: CASSYITGTSVDEQFF
CDR3 DNA: TGTGCCAGCAGCTACATTACCGGGACTAGCGTCGATGAGCAGTTCTTC

V gene: TRBV2
J gene: TRBJ1-5
D gene: .
clone size: .
CDR3 protein: CASSELRVGNQPQHF
CDR3 DNA: TGTGCCAGCAGTGAACTGAGGGTAGGAAATCAGCCCCAGCATTTT

V gene: TRBV27
J gene: TRBJ1-2
D gene: .
clone size: once
CDR3 protein: CASSVTGNYGYTF
CDR3 DNA: TGTGCCAGCAGTGTCACAGGAAACTATGGCTACACCTTC

V gene: TRBV27
J gene: TRBJ2-5
D gene: TRBD1
clone size: .
CDR3 protein: CASSSRQGLRTQYF
CDR3 DNA: TGTGCCAGCAGTTCACGACAGGGCTTACGGACCCAGTACTTC

V gene: TRBV5-5
J gene: TRBJ1-3
D gene: .
clone size: .
CDR3 protein: CASSSQGIAGNTIYF
CDR3 DNA: TGTGCCAGCAGCTCTCAGGGGATTGCTGGAAACACCATATATTTT